This T cell receptor beta chain was retrieved from a study of T cells in Graves' hyperthyroidism and ophthalmopathy. General observations from the study: Expanded thyroid clonotypes (above 0.001) were mostly also found in blood. Patients with ophthalmopathy were separated from those with stable hyperthyroidism by a 13 V-J model.

The V gene lost 2 bases and the J gene lost 2 bases, with 14 bases spanning the gap. The CDR3 covers 16 residues. From germline, CDR1 is LNHDA and CDR2 SQIVND (reference sequence). About this clonotype: Antigen: not known.

The source material, RNA transcripts, was used to amplify TCR beta CDR3 regions. With the HTBI primer set, the TCR CDR3 went through a first round of RT-PCR. MiXCR, run by TCRdb on the multiplex PCR reads, gives a single entry per CDR3 protein. The top ten hold roughly 47% of the sample, which has 450,000 to 600,000 distinct CDR3 sequences, 15% to 20% seen once. Patients with uncontrolled infections, other autoimmune diseases, pregnancy or lactation were excluded. This receptor was identified in a man aged 40-55 years with Graves' ophthalmopathy. The V gene is TRBV19, the J gene TRBJ2-3; either TRBD1 or TRBD2 may supply D (5 bases each). Sequenced input: blood. CDR3 loop: CASSISGRLYTDTQYF. In DNA form, the CDR3 reads TGTGCCAGTAGTATATCGGGACGCCTTTACACAGATACGCAGTATTTT.